This TCR beta chain came from a study of identical twins. Trimming stripped 6 bases from V and 7 bases from J, with 12 bases between. Germline CDR1 DFQATT, CDR2 SNEGSKA (reference sequence). CDR3 length equals 12 residues. This clonotype showed up many times. A single record per CDR3 protein comes from TCRdb applying MiXCR to the 5' RACE reads. The sample lists 220,000 or so distinct CDR3 sequences, 5.5% to 7% occurring once. These data are also associated with another study on yellow fever vaccine responses in identical twins.

The chain couples TRBV20-1 to TRBJ2-2, with D unclear. The sample comprised memory (CD45RO+) T cells sorted from blood. The TCR was taken from a woman aged 18-30 years in good health. CDR3 nucleotide sequence: TGCAGTGCAATCCAATATAGCGGGGAGCTGTTTTTT. It codes for CSAIQYSGELFF.